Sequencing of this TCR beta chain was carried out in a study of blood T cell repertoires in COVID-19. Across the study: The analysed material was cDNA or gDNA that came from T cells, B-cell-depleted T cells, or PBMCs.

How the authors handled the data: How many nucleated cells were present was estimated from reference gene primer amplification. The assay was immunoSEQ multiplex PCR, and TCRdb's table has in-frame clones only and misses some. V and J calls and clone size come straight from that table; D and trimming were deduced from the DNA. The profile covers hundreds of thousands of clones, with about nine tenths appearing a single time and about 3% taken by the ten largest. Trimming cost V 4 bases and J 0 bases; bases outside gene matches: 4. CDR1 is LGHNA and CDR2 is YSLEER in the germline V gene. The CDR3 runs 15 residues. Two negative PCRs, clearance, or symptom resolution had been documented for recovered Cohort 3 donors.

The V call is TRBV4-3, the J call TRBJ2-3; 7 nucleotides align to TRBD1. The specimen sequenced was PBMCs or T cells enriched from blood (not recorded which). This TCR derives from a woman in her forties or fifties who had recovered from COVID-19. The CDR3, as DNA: TGCGCCAGCAGCCTAGACAGGGTTAGCACAGATACGCAGTATTTT. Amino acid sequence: CASSLDRVSTDTQYF.